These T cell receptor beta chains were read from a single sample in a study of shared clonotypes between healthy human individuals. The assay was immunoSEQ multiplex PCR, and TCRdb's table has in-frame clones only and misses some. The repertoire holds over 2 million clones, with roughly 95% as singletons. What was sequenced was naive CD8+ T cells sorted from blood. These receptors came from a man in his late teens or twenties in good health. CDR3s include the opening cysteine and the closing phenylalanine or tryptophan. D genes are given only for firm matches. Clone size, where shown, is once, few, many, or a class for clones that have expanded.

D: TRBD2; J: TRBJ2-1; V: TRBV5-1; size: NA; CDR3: CASSLVASGGNEQFF; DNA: TGCGCCAGCAGCTTGGTCGCTAGCGGGGGGAATGAGCAGTTCTTC
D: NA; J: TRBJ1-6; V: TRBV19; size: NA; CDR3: CASSIRVGSPSPLHF; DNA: TGTGCCAGTAGTATAAGAGTCGGGTCCCCTTCACCCCTCCACTTT
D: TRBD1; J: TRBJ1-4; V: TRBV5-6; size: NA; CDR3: CASSLLYRGATNEKLFF; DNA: TGTGCCAGCAGCTTGCTCTACAGGGGGGCAACTAATGAAAAACTGTTTTTT
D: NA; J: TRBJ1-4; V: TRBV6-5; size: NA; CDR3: CASRIRGNNEKLFF; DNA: TGTGCCAGCAGGATCAGGGGTAATAATGAAAAACTGTTTTTT
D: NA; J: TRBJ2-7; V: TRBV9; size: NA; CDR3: CASSVGGRTYEQYF; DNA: TGTGCCAGCAGCGTGGGGGGCCGAACCTACGAGCAGTACTTC
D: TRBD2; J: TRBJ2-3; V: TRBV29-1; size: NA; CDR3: CSVAGLAGINSDTQYF; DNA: TGCAGCGTAGCGGGACTAGCGGGAATTAATTCAGATACGCAGTATTTT
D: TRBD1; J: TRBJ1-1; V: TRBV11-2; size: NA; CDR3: CASSFRGSMNTEAFF; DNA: TGTGCCAGCAGCTTCAGGGGGTCCATGAACACTGAAGCTTTCTTT
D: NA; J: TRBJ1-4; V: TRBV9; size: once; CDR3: CASSVEAGNEKLFF; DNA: TGTGCCAGCAGCGTAGAGGCAGGGAATGAAAAACTGTTTTTT
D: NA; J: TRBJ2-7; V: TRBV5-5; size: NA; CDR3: CASSLGNDYEQYF; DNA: TGTGCCAGCAGCTTAGGGAACGACTACGAGCAGTACTTC
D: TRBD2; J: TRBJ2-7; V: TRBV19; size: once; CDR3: CASSIGEGGAYEQYF; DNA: TGTGCCAGTAGTATAGGGGAGGGAGGGGCCTACGAGCAGTACTTC
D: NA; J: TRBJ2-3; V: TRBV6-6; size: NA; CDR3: CASSYSGPDTQYF; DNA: TGTGCCAGCAGTTACTCCGGGCCAGATACGCAGTATTTT
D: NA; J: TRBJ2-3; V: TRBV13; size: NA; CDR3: CASSSQDSGAPQYF; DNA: TGTGCCAGCAGCAGTCAGGACTCGGGAGCGCCGCAGTATTTT
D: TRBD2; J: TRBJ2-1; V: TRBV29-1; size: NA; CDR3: CSVLAGPSDEQFF; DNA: TGCAGCGTCTTAGCGGGACCTTCGGATGAGCAGTTCTTC
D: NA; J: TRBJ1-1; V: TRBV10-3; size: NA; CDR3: CAISEGLVGGDTEAFF; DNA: TGTGCCATCAGCGAGGGGCTTGTCGGAGGGGACACTGAAGCTTTCTTT
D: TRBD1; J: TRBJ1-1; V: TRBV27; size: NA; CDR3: CARTGSENTEAFF; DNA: TGTGCCAGGACAGGGAGTGAGAACACTGAAGCTTTCTTT
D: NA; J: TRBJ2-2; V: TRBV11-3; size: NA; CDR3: CASSLPAGELFF; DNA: TGTGCCAGCAGTTTACCGGCCGGGGAGCTGTTTTTT
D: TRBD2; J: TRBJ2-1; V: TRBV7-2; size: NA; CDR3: CASSLGEPGGDEQFF; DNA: TGTGCCAGCAGCTTAGGGGAACCCGGGGGGGATGAGCAGTTCTTC
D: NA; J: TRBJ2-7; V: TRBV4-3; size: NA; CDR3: CASSLNTGSGNEQYF; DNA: TGCGCCAGCAGCCTTAACACAGGGTCTGGCAACGAGCAGTACTTC
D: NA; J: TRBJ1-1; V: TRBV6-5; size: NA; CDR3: CASSYTNGEAFF; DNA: TGTGCCAGCAGTTACACTAACGGGGAAGCTTTCTTT
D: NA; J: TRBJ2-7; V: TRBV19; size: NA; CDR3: CASSIGGGGGFNEQYF; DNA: TGTGCCAGTAGTATAGGAGGAGGGGGCGGTTTTAACGAGCAGTACTTC
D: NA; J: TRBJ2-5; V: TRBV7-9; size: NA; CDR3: CASSLAQYEETQYF; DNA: TGTGCCAGCAGCTTAGCACAGTATGAGGAGACCCAGTACTTC
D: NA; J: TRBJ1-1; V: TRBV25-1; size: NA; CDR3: CAARGAGTEAFF; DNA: TGTGCCGCCCGGGGGGCTGGTACTGAAGCTTTCTTT
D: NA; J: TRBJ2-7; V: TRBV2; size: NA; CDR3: CASSEAIGQAYEQYF; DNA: TGTGCCAGCAGTGAAGCGATTGGGCAGGCCTACGAGCAGTACTTC
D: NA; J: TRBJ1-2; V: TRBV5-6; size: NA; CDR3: CASSLLGDYGYTF; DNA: TGTGCCAGCAGCTTGTTGGGCGACTATGGCTACACCTTC
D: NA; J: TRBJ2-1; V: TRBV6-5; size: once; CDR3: CASSLFVSNEQFF; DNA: TGTGCCAGCAGTCTCTTCGTGAGCAATGAGCAGTTCTTC
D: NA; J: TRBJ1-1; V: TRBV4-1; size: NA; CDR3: CASSQATGQNTEAFF; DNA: TGCGCCAGCAGCCAAGCGACAGGACAGAACACTGAAGCTTTCTTT
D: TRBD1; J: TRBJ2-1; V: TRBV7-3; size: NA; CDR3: CASSRDSYNEQFF; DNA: TGTGCCAGCAGCCGGGACAGTTACAATGAGCAGTTCTTC
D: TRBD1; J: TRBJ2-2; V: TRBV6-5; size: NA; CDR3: CASGTGDTGELFF; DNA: TGTGCCAGCGGGACAGGGGACACCGGGGAGCTGTTTTTT
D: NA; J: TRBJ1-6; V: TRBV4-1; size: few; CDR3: CASSQDRRDTGGNSPLHF; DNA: TGCGCCAGCAGCCAAGATCGTCGGGACACCGGAGGAAATTCACCCCTCCACTTT
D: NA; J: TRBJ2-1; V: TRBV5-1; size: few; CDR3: CASSLSPYNEQFF; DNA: TGCGCCAGCAGCTTAAGCCCCTACAATGAGCAGTTCTTC
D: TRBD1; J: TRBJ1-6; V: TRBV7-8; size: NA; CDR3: CASSKIPGQGPSPLHF; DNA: TGTGCCAGCAGCAAGATACCGGGACAGGGGCCCTCACCCCTCCACTTT
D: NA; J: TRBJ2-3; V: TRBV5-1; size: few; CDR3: CASSLVGGSDTQYF; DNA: TGCGCCAGCAGCTTGGTTGGGGGATCAGATACGCAGTATTTT